The rows below give T cell receptor beta chains drawn from one sample of a study of T cell responses to AZD1222 COVID-19 vaccine. The data were produced by immunoSEQ multiplex PCR, yet TCRdb's version contains in-frame clones alone and is incomplete. The profile shows tens of thousands of clones, 82% of them singletons. Material: peripheral blood, obtained on day 0 of AZD1222 vaccination. These receptors all stem from an adult in good health. The CDR3 runs from the conserved cysteine through the conserved F or W. D genes are given only for firm matches. The size entry is marked missing in some rows and otherwise reads once, few, many or a size class.

abundance: -
v_gene: TRBV19
d_gene: TRBD1
j_gene: TRBJ1-4
CDR3nt: TGTGCCAGTAAAAGGACAGGGAATGAAAAACTGTTTTTT
CDR3aa: CASKRTGNEKLFF

abundance: few
v_gene: TRBV3-1/TRBV3-2
d_gene: TRBD1
j_gene: TRBJ2-6
CDR3nt: TGTGCCAGCAGCCAAGACAGGGGGCGCCTCTCTGGGGCCAACGTCCTGACTTTC
CDR3aa: CASSQDRGRLSGANVLTF

abundance: once
v_gene: TRBV6-2/TRBV6-3
d_gene: -
j_gene: TRBJ2-7
CDR3nt: TGTGCCAGCAGTTACTCTAACTACTACGAGCAGTACTTC
CDR3aa: CASSYSNYYEQYF

abundance: -
v_gene: TRBV2
d_gene: TRBD1
j_gene: TRBJ1-6
CDR3nt: TGTGCCAGCGCCGCGGGACAGTATAATTCACCCCTCCACTTT
CDR3aa: CASAAGQYNSPLHF

abundance: -
v_gene: TRBV5-8
d_gene: TRBD1
j_gene: TRBJ1-5
CDR3nt: TGTGCCAGCAGCCTGAGACAGGGGGTTCAGCCCCAGCATTTT
CDR3aa: CASSLRQGVQPQHF

abundance: -
v_gene: TRBV7-3
d_gene: -
j_gene: TRBJ1-1
CDR3nt: TGTGCCAGCAGCTTATGGGGGGCGAGGGACACTGAAGCTTTCTTT
CDR3aa: CASSLWGARDTEAFF

abundance: -
v_gene: TRBV6-1
d_gene: -
j_gene: TRBJ2-5
CDR3nt: TGTGCCAGCAGTGATTTATACAGTCAAGAGACCCAGTACTTC
CDR3aa: CASSDLYSQETQYF

abundance: -
v_gene: TRBV11-3
d_gene: -
j_gene: TRBJ2-1
CDR3nt: TGTGCCAGCAGCTTAGGGGTTAACAATGAGCAGTTCTTC
CDR3aa: CASSLGVNNEQFF

abundance: -
v_gene: TRBV7-9
d_gene: -
j_gene: TRBJ2-7
CDR3nt: TGTGCCAGCAGCTTTGGTTCCTACGAGCAGTACTTC
CDR3aa: CASSFGSYEQYF

abundance: few
v_gene: TRBV28
d_gene: -
j_gene: TRBJ1-4
CDR3nt: TGTGCCAGCAAGAGGGCGCGGGACCCTGAAAAACTGTTTTTT
CDR3aa: CASKRARDPEKLFF

abundance: -
v_gene: TRBV14
d_gene: -
j_gene: TRBJ2-3
CDR3nt: TGTGCCAGCAGCCTGAACTGGGGGACGACAGATACGCAGTATTTT
CDR3aa: CASSLNWGTTDTQYF

abundance: few
v_gene: TRBV10-1
d_gene: TRBD2
j_gene: TRBJ2-5
CDR3nt: TGCGCCAGCAGTGAGACCGGGGGGGCGGGAGAGACCCAGTACTTC
CDR3aa: CASSETGGAGETQYF

abundance: -
v_gene: TRBV9
d_gene: -
j_gene: TRBJ2-3
CDR3nt: TGTGCCAGCAGCGCCCAAGCCCGATCAGCAGATACGCAGTATTTT
CDR3aa: CASSAQARSADTQYF

abundance: -
v_gene: TRBV20-1
d_gene: -
j_gene: TRBJ1-1
CDR3nt: TGCAGTGCTAGGGGACAAGGAGGAGCTTTCTTT
CDR3aa: CSARGQGGAFF

abundance: once
v_gene: TRBV5-8
d_gene: TRBD1
j_gene: TRBJ2-7
CDR3nt: TGTGCCAGCAGCCTAGTGACAGGGGGCTACGAGCAGTACTTC
CDR3aa: CASSLVTGGYEQYF

abundance: -
v_gene: TRBV4-2
d_gene: -
j_gene: TRBJ1-4
CDR3nt: TGTGCCAGCAGCCAAGATAGGGTAATCCGGGACACCGCTTGGATAACTAATGAAAAACTGTTTTTT
CDR3aa: CASSQDRVIRDTAWITNEKLFF

abundance: -
v_gene: TRBV11-3
d_gene: -
j_gene: TRBJ2-1
CDR3nt: TGTGCCAGCAGCTTAGGGGCAGGGTCAAGTGAGCAGTTCTTC
CDR3aa: CASSLGAGSSEQFF

abundance: -
v_gene: TRBV9
d_gene: TRBD2
j_gene: TRBJ2-3
CDR3nt: TGTGCCAGCGGCCCTAGGGCTAGCGGTTGTAGCACAGATACGCAGTATTTT
CDR3aa: CASGPRASGCSTDTQYF

abundance: -
v_gene: TRBV19
d_gene: -
j_gene: TRBJ2-7
CDR3nt: TGTGCCAGTAGTCAAAGGACAACCTACGAGCAGTACTTC
CDR3aa: CASSQRTTYEQYF

abundance: -
v_gene: TRBV4-1
d_gene: -
j_gene: TRBJ2-1
CDR3nt: TGCGCCAGCAGCCAAGATCTCGAACGAACGGGACTTCGCTACAATGAGCAGTTCTTC
CDR3aa: CASSQDLERTGLRYNEQFF

abundance: -
v_gene: TRBV25-1
d_gene: -
j_gene: TRBJ1-2
CDR3nt: TGTGCCAGCAGTGACTCCCTCGGCTACACCTTC
CDR3aa: CASSDSLGYTF

abundance: -
v_gene: TRBV19
d_gene: -
j_gene: TRBJ1-2
CDR3nt: TGTGCCAGTAGCACTCGGGACAATAACTATGGCTACACCTTC
CDR3aa: CASSTRDNNYGYTF

abundance: -
v_gene: TRBV7-6
d_gene: -
j_gene: TRBJ1-4
CDR3nt: TGTGCCAGCAGCCTTGTACCAACTAATGAAAAACTGTTTTTT
CDR3aa: CASSLVPTNEKLFF

abundance: -
v_gene: TRBV4-2
d_gene: TRBD1
j_gene: TRBJ1-3
CDR3nt: TGTGCCAGCAGCCAAGACTACGGGACAGCCTCTGGAAACACCATATATTTT
CDR3aa: CASSQDYGTASGNTIYF

abundance: -
v_gene: TRBV9
d_gene: TRBD2
j_gene: TRBJ2-1
CDR3nt: TGTGCCAGCAGCGCCCAGCGGGGGGCAAGCTACAATGAGCAGTTCTTC
CDR3aa: CASSAQRGASYNEQFF

abundance: -
v_gene: TRBV6-5
d_gene: -
j_gene: TRBJ1-1
CDR3nt: TGTGCCAGCCGGGCAGGGACGGGCACTGAAGCTTTCTTT
CDR3aa: CASRAGTGTEAFF

abundance: -
v_gene: TRBV6-5
d_gene: -
j_gene: TRBJ1-2
CDR3nt: TGTGCCAGCAGTCTATGGCCTACAGGGAACTATGGCTACACCTTC
CDR3aa: CASSLWPTGNYGYTF

abundance: -
v_gene: TRBV30
d_gene: TRBD1
j_gene: TRBJ2-7
CDR3nt: TGTGCCTGGTCCGGGACAGTCTACGAGCAGTACTTC
CDR3aa: CAWSGTVYEQYF

abundance: few
v_gene: TRBV30
d_gene: -
j_gene: TRBJ1-1
CDR3nt: TGTGCCTGGAGCAGGATGGTGAACACTGAAGCTTTCTTT
CDR3aa: CAWSRMVNTEAFF

abundance: -
v_gene: TRBV19
d_gene: TRBD1
j_gene: TRBJ2-5
CDR3nt: TGTGCCAGTAGTATTTCCAGGGGGCTGGGGCAACAAGAGACCCAGTACTTC
CDR3aa: CASSISRGLGQQETQYF